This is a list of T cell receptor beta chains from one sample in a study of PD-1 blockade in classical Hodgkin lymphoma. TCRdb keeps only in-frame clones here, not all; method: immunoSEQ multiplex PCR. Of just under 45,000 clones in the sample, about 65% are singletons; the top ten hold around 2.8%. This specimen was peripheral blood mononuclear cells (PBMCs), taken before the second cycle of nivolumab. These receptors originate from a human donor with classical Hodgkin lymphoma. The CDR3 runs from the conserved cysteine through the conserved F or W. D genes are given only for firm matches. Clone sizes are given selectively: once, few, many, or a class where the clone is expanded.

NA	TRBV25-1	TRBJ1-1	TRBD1	CAAERDSEAFF	TGTGCCGCAGAAAGGGACAGTGAAGCTTTCTTT
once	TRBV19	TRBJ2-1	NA	CASSFGDTGPNEQFF	TGTGCCAGTAGTTTTGGGGACACAGGACCCAATGAGCAGTTCTTC
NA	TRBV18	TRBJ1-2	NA	CASFQEGQAARYGYTF	TGTGCCAGCTTTCAGGAGGGGCAGGCAGCACGATATGGCTACACCTTC
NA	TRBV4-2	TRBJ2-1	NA	CASSPAEYNEQFF	TGTGCCAGCAGCCCAGCTGAGTACAATGAGCAGTTCTTC
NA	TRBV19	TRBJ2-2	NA	CAAQAYTGELFF	TGTGCCGCACAGGCGTACACCGGGGAGCTGTTTTTT
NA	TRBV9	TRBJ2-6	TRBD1	CASSVVAGGAPRSLSGANVLTF	TGTGCCAGCAGCGTAGTGGCAGGGGGCGCCCCCAGGAGTCTCTCTGGGGCCAACGTCCTGACTTTC
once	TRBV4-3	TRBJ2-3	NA	CASSQVDTAGTDTQYF	TGCGCCAGCAGCCAAGTCGATACAGCTGGCACAGATACGCAGTATTTT
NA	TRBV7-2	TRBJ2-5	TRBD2	CASSSGLAGGRETQYF	TGTGCCAGCAGCTCGGGACTAGCGGGGGGGCGAGAGACCCAGTACTTC
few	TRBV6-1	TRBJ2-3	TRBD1	CASRRQGVYTDTQYF	TGTGCCAGCAGGAGACAGGGGGTCTACACAGATACGCAGTATTTT
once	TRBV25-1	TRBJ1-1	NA	CASSAQGMNTEAFF	TGTGCCAGCAGTGCTCAGGGAATGAACACTGAAGCTTTCTTT
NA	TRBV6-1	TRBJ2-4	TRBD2	CASSTGTSGLNIQYF	TGTGCCAGCAGTACCGGGACTAGCGGATTAAACATTCAGTACTTC
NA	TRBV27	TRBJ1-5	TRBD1	CASSLALGQANQPQHF	TGTGCCAGCAGTTTAGCCCTGGGACAGGCTAATCAGCCCCAGCATTTT
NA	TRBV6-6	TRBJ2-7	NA	CASTPRTDMSSYEQYF	TGTGCCAGCACCCCGAGGACAGACATGAGCTCCTACGAGCAGTACTTC
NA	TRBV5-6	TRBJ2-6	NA	CASDPSSGANVLTF	TGTGCCAGCGATCCTTCTTCTGGGGCCAACGTCCTGACTTTC
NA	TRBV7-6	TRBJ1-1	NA	CASSNRQELNTEAFF	TGTGCCAGCAGCAATCGACAGGAATTGAACACTGAAGCTTTCTTT
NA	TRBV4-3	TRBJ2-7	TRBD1	CASSQDLGQGAAEQYF	TGCGCCAGCAGCCAAGATTTGGGACAGGGGGCAGCCGAGCAGTACTTC
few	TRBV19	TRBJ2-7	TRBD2	CASSIDLGLASYEQYF	TGTGCCAGTAGTATAGATCTGGGACTAGCGTCCTACGAGCAGTACTTC
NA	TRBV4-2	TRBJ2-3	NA	CASSQVGSPLDTQYF	TGTGCCAGCAGCCAAGTCGGCTCCCCTTTGGATACGCAGTATTTT
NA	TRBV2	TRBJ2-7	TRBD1	CASSANPVPTGGFYEQYF	TGTGCCAGCAGTGCAAACCCCGTACCGACAGGGGGATTCTACGAGCAGTACTTC
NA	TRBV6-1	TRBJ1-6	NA	CASSETWAADNSPLHF	TGTGCCAGCAGTGAAACCTGGGCGGCTGATAATTCACCCCTCCACTTT
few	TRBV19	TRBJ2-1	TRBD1	CASRPQGALNEQFF	TGTGCCAGTAGACCACAGGGGGCGCTTAATGAGCAGTTCTTC
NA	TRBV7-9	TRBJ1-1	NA	CASSSPSTGMNTEAFF	TGTGCCAGCAGCTCCCCCTCAACAGGGATGAACACTGAAGCTTTTTTT
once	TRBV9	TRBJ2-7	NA	CASSVGSDSYEQYF	TGTGCCAGCAGCGTAGGATCAGATTCCTACGAGCAGTACTTC
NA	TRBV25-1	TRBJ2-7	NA	CASSGQSSYEQYF	TGTGCCAGCAGTGGGCAAAGCTCCTACGAGCAGTACTTC
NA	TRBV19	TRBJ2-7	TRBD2	CASRRAGELNEQYF	TGTGCCAGTAGGAGGGCGGGAGAGTTAAACGAGCAGTACTTC
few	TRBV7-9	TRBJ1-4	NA	CASSPEGRTNEKLFF	TGTGCCAGCAGCCCGGAGGGAAGGACTAATGAAAAACTGTTTTTT
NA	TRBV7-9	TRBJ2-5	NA	CASSLGQVVDFGETQYF	TGTGCCAGCAGCTTAGGACAGGTTGTGGATTTTGGGGAGACCCAGTACTTC
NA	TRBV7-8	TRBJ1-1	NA	CASSQGGGTEAFF	TGTGCCAGCAGCCAAGGCGGGGGCACTGAAGCTTTCTTT